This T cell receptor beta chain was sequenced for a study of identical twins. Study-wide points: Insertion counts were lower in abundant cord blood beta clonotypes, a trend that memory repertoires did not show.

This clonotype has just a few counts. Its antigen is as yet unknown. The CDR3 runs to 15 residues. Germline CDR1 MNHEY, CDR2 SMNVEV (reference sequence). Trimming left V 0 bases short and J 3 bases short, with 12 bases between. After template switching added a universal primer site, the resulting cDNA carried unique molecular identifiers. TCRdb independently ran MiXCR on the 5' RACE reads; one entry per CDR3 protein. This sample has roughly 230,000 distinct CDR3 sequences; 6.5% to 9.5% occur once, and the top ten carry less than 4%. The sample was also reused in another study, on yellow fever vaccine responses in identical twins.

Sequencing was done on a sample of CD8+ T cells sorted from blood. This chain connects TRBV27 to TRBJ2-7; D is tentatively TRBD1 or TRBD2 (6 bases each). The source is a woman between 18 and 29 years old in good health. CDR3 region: CASSLSWRGHYEQYF. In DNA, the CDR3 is TGTGCCAGCAGTTTATCGTGGCGGGGACACTACGAGCAGTACTTC.